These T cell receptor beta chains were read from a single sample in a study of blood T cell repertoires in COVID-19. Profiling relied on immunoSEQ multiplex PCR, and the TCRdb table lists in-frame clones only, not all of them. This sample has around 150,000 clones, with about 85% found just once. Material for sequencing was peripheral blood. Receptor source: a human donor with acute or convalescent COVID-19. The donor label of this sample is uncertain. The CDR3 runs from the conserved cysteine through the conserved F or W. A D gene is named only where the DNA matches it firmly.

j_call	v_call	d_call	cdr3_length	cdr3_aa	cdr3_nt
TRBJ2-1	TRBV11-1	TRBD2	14	CASTTGLAFNEQFF	TGTGCCAGCACAACGGGACTAGCCTTTAATGAGCAGTTCTTC
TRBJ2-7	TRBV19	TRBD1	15	CASSIRTGTPYEQYF	TGTGCCAGTAGTATCCGGACAGGGACCCCCTACGAGCAGTACTTC
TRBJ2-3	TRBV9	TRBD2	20	CASSVGIGQGLAGGTDTQYF	TGTGCCAGCAGCGTCGGTATAGGGCAGGGCCTAGCGGGGGGCACAGATACGCAGTATTTT
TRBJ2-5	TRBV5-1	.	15	CASSLTLSFGETQYF	TGCGCCAGCAGCTTGACTCTAAGCTTCGGGGAGACCCAGTACTTC
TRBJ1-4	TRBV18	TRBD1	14	CASHGGQGFLGLFF	TGTGCCAGCCACGGGGGACAGGGGTTCTTGGGACTGTTTTTT
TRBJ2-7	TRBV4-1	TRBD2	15	CASSQTLAVPYEQYF	TGCGCCAGCAGCCAGACCCTAGCGGTACCTTACGAGCAGTACTTC
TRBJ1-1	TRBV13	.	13	CASSLRTAGGAFF	TGTGCCAGCAGCTTAAGAACAGCCGGGGGGGCTTTCTTT
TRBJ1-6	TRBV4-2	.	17	CASSQDFRPENNSPLHF	TGTGCCAGCAGCCAAGATTTCAGGCCAGAGAATAATTCACCCCTCCACTTT
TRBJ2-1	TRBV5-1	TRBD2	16	CASSQGGSGAYNEQFF	TGCGCCAGCAGCCAGGGAGGTAGCGGGGCCTACAATGAGCAGTTCTTC
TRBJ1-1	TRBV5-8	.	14	CASSLWGRDTEAFF	TGTGCCAGCAGCTTGTGGGGGCGTGATACTGAAGCTTTCTTT